This record looks at one T cell receptor (beta chain) sequence and its context. Its target is not known. At one end, the junction sequence differs from germline, possibly due to a read error. Germline CDR1 reads SNHLY; CDR2 reads FYNNEI. This CDR3 region has 17 residues. This specimen comes from a study of blood T cells in healthy people across ages. Findings and limits, study-wide: It was held that diversity estimates obtained from one million T cells represented underestimates.

Primers used in a second PCR of roughly 6 to 11 cycles were a sample-barcoded 5' primer and a J-beta primer mix. A 12-random-nucleotide template-switch adaptor tagged each cDNA molecule. TCRdb redid the calling of the 5' RACE reads with MiXCR, one entry per CDR3 protein. The data hold approximately 800,000 distinct CDR3 sequences, with about 53% observed a single time. V gene TRBV2 combines with J gene TRBJ2-6; 9 bases agree with TRBD1. This sequence was found in a man older than 75 in good health. Sequencing was carried out using blood. As DNA, the CDR3 is TGTGCCAGCAGTGGGGACAGGGTTATCTCTGGGGCCAACGTCTTGACTTTC. It is translated as CASSGDRVISGANVLTF.